This passage covers 10 T cell receptor beta chains from one sample sequenced in a study of T cell repertoires in cytomegalovirus infection (dated by TCRdb to between 2019 and 2020). The sample was run on an Illumina HiSeq 1500. Using fastp at Q25 and MiXCR, TCRdb reprocessed the public reads and kept productive beta chains. One record per CDR3 amino acid sequence lists the most common genes and DNA. Present in this sample are 150,000 or so distinct CDR3 sequences, 5.5% to 7% of which were seen just once. The top ten clones comprise more than 15% of the sample. The sample consisted of PBMCs. The receptors shown here come from a human donor in good health (CMV status not recorded). Some clones in this sample may be carry-over from other donors' samples.

This clonotype showed up just a few times. The chain has TRBV20-1 and TRBJ2-7; 9 positions agree with TRBD2. This CDR3 has 15 residues. Germline loops: CDR1 DFQATT, CDR2 SNEGSKA (reference sequence). Trimming took 3 bases from V and 1 from J; bases not matched to a gene: 7. In nucleotides, the CDR3 is TGCAGTGCTAGCCCTATTAGCGGGGGATCCTACGAGCAGTACTTC. This sequence encodes CSASPISGGSYEQYF.

The chain uses TRBV29-1 and TRBJ2-6; TRBD1 matches 7 bases. CDR3 length: 14 residues. Unmatched junction bases numbered 4, after V lost 6 bases and J lost 2 bases. The germline V gene has CDR1 SQVTM and CDR2 ANQGSEA. CDR3 protein: CSVPGGPGANVLTF. CDR3 nucleotide sequence: TGCAGCGTCCCAGGGGGACCTGGGGCCAACGTCCTGACTTTC.

This clonotype was seen at least ten times. The J gene is TRBJ1-1, the V gene TRBV4-2; 8 nucleotides align to TRBD1. In germline, CDR1 is LGHNA, CDR2 YNFKEQ. J lost 4 bases, V lost 4 bases, and 2 bases had no gene match. This CDR3 is built from 13 residues. CDR3 sequence (DNA): TGTGCCAGCAGCCGGGACAGGACCACTGAAGCTTTCTTT. Its translation is CASSRDRTTEAFF.

This clonotype has more than one count but fewer than ten. The rearrangement uses TRBV11-2 and TRBJ2-5, with TRBD2 identical over 13 bases. This CDR3 is built from 16 residues. The V and J ends lost 6 bases and 4 bases, in that order; junction bases with no gene match: 8. Germline V gene data show CDR1 as SGHAT and CDR2 as FQNNGV. The CDR3 sequence: CASRQLAGGRRETQYF. The CDR3, as DNA: TGTGCCAGCAGACAACTAGCGGGGGGGCGTCGAGAGACCCAGTACTTC.

This clonotype was counted at least ten times. The gene calls are TRBV7-2 and TRBJ2-2; 8 nucleotides agree with TRBD1. The V segment lost 4 bases and the J segment 5 bases; nucleotides outside the gene matches: 3. CDR1 is SGHTA and CDR2 is FQGNSA in the germline V gene. The CDR3 spans 14 residues. The CDR3 spells CASSSGGGTGELFF. As DNA, the CDR3 is TGTGCCAGCAGCTCAGGGGGCGGGACCGGGGAGCTGTTTTTT. Drawing the rest from reference TRBV7-2 and TRBJ2-2, the complete variable domain is GAGVSQSPSNKVTEKGKDVELRCDPISGHTALYWYRQSLGQGLEFLIYFQGNSAPDKSGLPSDRFSAERTGGSVSTLTIQRTQQEDSAVYLCASSSGGGTGELFFGEGSRLTVL.

Many counts were recorded for this clonotype. V and J are TRBV5-8 and TRBJ1-1; D is ambiguous. Germline-derived CDR1 and CDR2 are SGHTS and YDEGEE. V lost 2 bases to trimming and J lost 7 bases, with 9 bases between them. The length of the CDR3 is 12 residues. CDR3 sequence reads: CASSLIAVEAFF. The CDR3 DNA reads TGTGCCAGCAGCTTAATTGCTGTTGAAGCTTTCTTT.

The V call is TRBV6-4, the J call TRBJ2-3; a weak D match, TRBD2 (5 bases). From germline, CDR1 is MRHNA and CDR2 SNTAGT. The CDR3 consists of 14 residues. V lost 0 bases and J 4 bases, leaving 8 bases between the germline ends. CDR3 nucleotides: TGTGCCAGCAGTGACTCTATCGGGGCAGATACGCAGTATTTT. It yields the protein CASSDSIGADTQYF.

This clonotype was seen at least ten times. At one of its ends the junction is not consistent with the germline gene, which may arise from a read error. The chain joins TRBV7-9 to TRBJ1-5; TRBD1 matches at 8 bases. CDR3 length equals 15 residues. CDR1 is SEHNR, CDR2 FQNEAQ, per germline (reference sequence). The CDR3 protein is CASSNSWGQQGDLDF. For the CDR3, the DNA is TGTGCCAGCAGCAATTCATGGGGCCAACAGGGGGATTTGGATTTT.

This clonotype occurred many times. The chain employs TRBV11-2 and TRBJ1-1; tentatively, D is TRBD1 (5 bases). Trimming took off 2 bases at V and 0 bases at J, with 13 bases between the two ends. The CDR3 contains 16 residues. The germline CDR1 and CDR2 sequences are SGHAT and FQNNGV. This CDR3 is CASSLWWGKMNTEAFF. CDR3 in DNA: TGTGCCAGCAGCTTATGGTGGGGGAAAATGAACACTGAAGCTTTCTTT.

The CDR3 nucleotides read TGTGCCAGCAGCTTGCTCGGGACAGGGGGCTTAGCTTTCTTT. This sequence encodes CASSLLGTGGLAFF. The rearrangement uses TRBV5-6 and TRBJ1-1, with 12 positions matching TRBD1. Unmatched junction bases numbered 5, after V lost 1 base and J lost 10 bases. Per germline, CDR1 SGHDT and CDR2 YYEEEE. This CDR3 has 14 residues.